These 18 T cell receptor beta chains share one sample of origin, sequenced in a study of shared clonotypes between healthy human individuals. The table came from immunoSEQ multiplex PCR; TCRdb's copy has only in-frame clones and leaves some out. The table has about 2.2 million clones, just over 90% seen once. Naive CD8 cells, CD45RO-negative and positively selected for CCR7, excluded terminally differentiated effector memory CD45RA+ cells. Sequencing was carried out using naive CD8+ T cells from PBMCs. These receptors were taken from a man in his late teens or twenties in good health. Some clones in this sample may be carry-over from other donors' samples.

This clone turned up a few times. The chain carries TRBV4-1 and TRBJ1-1; D uncertain. The CDR3 loop spans 13 amino acids. The germline V gene has CDR1 MGHRA and CDR2 YSYEKL. Trimming took 1 base from V and 4 from J, leaving 7 bases between them. The CDR3 is CASSQAQSTEAFF. The CDR3 bases are TGCGCCAGCAGCCAAGCCCAGAGCACTGAAGCTTTCTTT.

J is TRBJ2-5 and V is TRBV19; 11 bases line up with TRBD2. V was pared by 5 bases and J by 0 bases, with 8 bases of the junction left unmatched. Per the germline V gene, CDR1 is LNHDA and CDR2 is SQIVND (reference sequence). This CDR3 contains 17 residues. The CDR3 sequence is CASSESGLAAYQETQYF. The CDR3 DNA is TGTGCCAGTAGTGAATCGGGACTAGCGGCGTACCAAGAGACCCAGTACTTC.

As to this clone: Different DNA sequences within this sample yield the same CDR3. The rearrangement joins TRBV6-1 to TRBJ1-1; D is possibly TRBD1 (5 bases). The CDR3 sequence is 14 residues long. The germline V gene encodes CDR1 MNHNS and CDR2 SASEGT. The V and J ends lost 1 base and 1 base respectively, with 7 bases between them. This CDR3 reads CASSEGGGNTEAFF. The CDR3 DNA follows: TGTGCCAGCAGTGAAGGTGGGGGGAACACTGAAGCTTTCTTT.

The chain has TRBV19 and TRBJ1-1; 7 nucleotides align to TRBD1. J was trimmed by 1 base and V by 9 bases; bases with no gene match: 5. This CDR3 has 13 amino acids. Germline-derived CDR1 and CDR2 are LNHDA and SQIVND (reference sequence). The CDR3 spells CASQQGRNTEAFF. In DNA form, the CDR3 reads TGTGCCAGCCAACAGGGGCGGAACACTGAAGCTTTCTTT.

V gene TRBV5-1 combines with J gene TRBJ2-5, with 9 positions matching TRBD1. Germline CDR1 and CDR2: SGHRS and YFSETQ. CDR3 length: 14 residues. The V segment lost 1 base and the J segment 4 bases; nucleotides outside the gene matches: 2. For the CDR3, the DNA is TGCGCCAGCAGCTTGCCGGACAGGGGAGAGACCCAGTACTTC. Protein: CASSLPDRGETQYF. The variable domain in full, completed from reference TRBV5-1 and TRBJ2-5, reads KAGVTQTPRYLIKTRGQQVTLSCSPISGHRSVSWYQQTPGQGLQFLFEYFSETQRNKGNFPGRFSGRQFSNSRSEMNVSTLELGDSALYLCASSLPDRGETQYFGPGTRLLVL.

This clone was recorded a few times. Different DNA sequences within this sample yield the same CDR3. This sequence joins TRBV30 and TRBJ1-1, with D possibly TRBD1 on 6 matching bases. Trimming cost V 0 bases and J 3 bases, with 8 bases left between them. Per the germline V gene, CDR1 is GTSNPN and CDR2 is SVGIG (reference sequence). The CDR3 extends over 13 amino acids. CDR3 in amino acids: CAWSVGGDTEAFF. The CDR3 nucleotides are TGTGCCTGGAGTGTCGGGGGCGACACTGAAGCTTTCTTT.

V gene TRBV6-1 combines with J gene TRBJ1-3; D might be TRBD1 (5 bases). V shed 1 base and J shed 2 bases, with 9 bases lying between them. CDR3 size: 15 residues. Per germline, CDR1 MNHNS and CDR2 SASEGT. The CDR3 region is CASSEGTRTGNTIYF. CDR3 nucleotide sequence: TGTGCCAGCAGTGAAGGGACAAGAACTGGAAACACCATATATTTT.

Comment on this clone: Within the sample, other DNA sequences also encode this same CDR3. The CDR3 loop reads CASSLFQYNEQFF. DNA for the CDR3: TGTGCCAGCAGTTTATTTCAATACAATGAGCAGTTCTTC. This rearrangement joins TRBV27 to TRBJ2-1, with D hard to call. Per the germline V gene, CDR1 is MNHEY and CDR2 is SMNVEV (reference sequence). V lost 1 base and J lost 4, with 5 bases in between. This CDR3 has 13 amino acids.

This sequence joins TRBV5-1 and TRBJ1-1; D perhaps matches TRBD1 (6 bases). Germline V CDR1 and CDR2: SGHRS, YFSETQ. The CDR3 contains 15 residues. V was clipped by 6 bases and J by 6 bases, with 21 bases between them. The CDR3 sequence: CASTQGKQFFSEAFF. The CDR3 DNA sequence: TGCGCCAGCACCCAGGGGAAACAGTTTTTCTCTGAAGCTTTCTTT. The complete variable domain, with remaining parts taken from reference TRBV5-1 and TRBJ1-1, reads KAGVTQTPRYLIKTRGQQVTLSCSPISGHRSVSWYQQTPGQGLQFLFEYFSETQRNKGNFPGRFSGRQFSNSRSEMNVSTLELGDSALYLCASTQGKQFFSEAFFGQGTRLTVV.

The chain combines TRBV25-1 with TRBJ2-2, with D perhaps given as TRBD1 or TRBD2 (7 bases each). This CDR3 comprises 15 residues. CDR1 and CDR2 from the germline V gene are MGHDK and SYGVNS. V dropped 8 bases and J dropped 5 bases, with 18 bases sitting between them. The CDR3 loop reads CASSTGPGGTGELFF. The CDR3 coding sequence is TGTGCCAGCTCGACAGGGCCCGGGGGGACCGGGGAGCTGTTTTTT.

The chain couples TRBV27 to TRBJ2-1, with no clear D. The V end lost 10 bases, the J end lost 4 bases, and 8 bases lay between the germline ends. Germline V gene sequence: CDR1 MNHEY, CDR2 SMNVEV (reference sequence). This CDR3 has 11 residues. The CDR3 DNA reads as TGTGCCACCCTTCGTTACAATGAGCAGTTCTTC. Translation: CATLRYNEQFF.

The genes are TRBV6-1 and TRBJ2-7, with a tentative D call TRBD1 (6 bases). Trimming left V 10 bases short and J 6 bases short, with 16 bases between. Germline V CDR1 and CDR2: MNHNS, SASEGT. There are 12 residues in the CDR3. The chain's CDR3 is CAINRVHSEQYF. The CDR3 coding sequence is TGTGCCATAAACAGGGTTCATAGCGAGCAGTACTTC.

There are a few counts of this clone. The chain joins TRBV2 to TRBJ1-3; a weak D match, TRBD1 (5 bases). The CDR3 spans 15 residues. CDR1 SNHLY and CDR2 FYNNEI come from the germline V gene. V shed 8 bases and J shed 3 bases, with 17 bases lying between them. The CDR3 DNA sequence: TGTGCCAGCCGAAGCTCAGGGCTCGGTGGAAACACCATATATTTT. Its translation: CASRSSGLGGNTIYF.

The chain recombines TRBV19 with TRBJ2-2; D might be TRBD1 (5 bases). The V gene's germline CDR1 is LNHDA and CDR2 SQIVND (reference sequence). V was trimmed by 5 bases and J by 4 bases, leaving 17 bases between them. This CDR3 is built from 16 residues. The CDR3 DNA reads as TGTGCCAGTAGTCGACAGTCGGGCCCGGGCACCGGGGAGCTGTTTTTT. It translates to CASSRQSGPGTGELFF.

This clone is a singleton in its sample. The genes are TRBV2 and TRBJ2-2; D is possibly TRBD2 (5 bases). This CDR3 comprises 14 residues. The V and J ends lost 4 bases and 1 base respectively, with 7 bases between them. Germline V gene sequence: CDR1 SNHLY, CDR2 FYNNEI. CDR3 sequence reads: CASSVSGNTGELFF. The CDR3 DNA follows: TGTGCCAGCAGTGTCAGCGGGAACACCGGGGAGCTGTTTTTT.

The chain employs TRBV7-9 and TRBJ1-4; 9 nucleotides match TRBD1. The junction had 12 bases not matched to a gene; V was cut back by 5 bases and J by 8 bases. This CDR3 region has 16 residues. Germline V lookup: CDR1 SEHNR, CDR2 FQNEAQ (reference sequence). The DNA for the CDR3 is TGTGCCAGCAGCGCAAAGTGGGGACAGGGTGAGGAAAAACTGTTTTTT. This translates into CASSAKWGQGEEKLFF.

The chain recombines TRBV7-6 with TRBJ2-7, with TRBD1 matching 7 bases. The CDR3 runs to 15 residues. Per germline, CDR1 SGHVS and CDR2 FNYEAQ. The junction had 11 bases not matched to a gene; V was cut back by 5 bases and J by 4 bases. CDR3 in amino acids: CASSRGTADRYEQYF. CDR3 nucleotide sequence: TGTGCCAGCAGCCGAGGGACAGCAGACAGGTACGAGCAGTACTTC.

V usage is TRBV11-2 and J usage is TRBJ2-5, with D perhaps given as TRBD1 or TRBD2 (6 bases each). Germline CDR1 SGHAT, CDR2 FQNNGV. V gave up 0 bases and J gave up 5 bases, with 13 bases separating them. The CDR3 has 15 residues. The CDR3 sequence is CASSLDPGAGETQYF. Written as DNA, the CDR3 is TGTGCCAGCAGCTTAGACCCGGGGGCCGGGGAGACCCAGTACTTC. The variable domain in full, with the rest retrieved from reference TRBV11-2 and TRBJ2-5, is EAGVAQSPRYKIIEKRQSVAFWCNPISGHATLYWYQQILGQGPKLLIQFQNNGVVDDSQLPKDRFSAERLKGVDSTLKIQPAKLEDSAVYLCASSLDPGAGETQYFGPGTRLLVL.